These 2 T cell receptor beta chains were all obtained from the same sample, sequenced in a study of Ad26.COV2.S vaccination and SARS-CoV-2 variants. Method: immunoSEQ multiplex PCR; TCRdb's copy keeps in-frame clones and lacks some. The table shows hundreds of thousands of clones, with 85% occurring only once. Treatment in this sample: roughly 19 received Ad26.COV2.S at low or high dose, single or two shots; 5 received placebo; per-sample allocation not given. Day 63 after the first vaccine or placebo injection was the time point for sampling. This specimen consisted of peripheral blood, obtained in a trial of Ad26.COV2.S vaccine versus placebo. All receptors derive from a person aged 18 to 65 who received the Ad26.COV2.S COVID-19 vaccine or a placebo.

V is TRBV27 and J is TRBJ2-7, with 10 bases aligning to TRBD1. Per germline, CDR1 MNHEY and CDR2 SMNVEV (reference sequence). V dropped 5 bases and J dropped 3; count of bases not matched to a gene: 4. This CDR3 contains 14 residues. CDR3 nucleotide sequence: TGTGCCAGCAGTCCCCGGACAGGGGGCTACGAGCAGTACTTC. Translated: CASSPRTGGYEQYF.

The gene calls are TRBV24-1 and TRBJ2-2, with D perhaps TRBD2 (5 bases). Looked up from germline, CDR1 is KGHDR and CDR2 is SFDVKD. This CDR3 is built from 14 residues. Trimming took off 6 bases at V and 2 bases at J, with 9 bases between the two ends. In DNA form, the CDR3 reads TGTGCCACCAGTAGAGCGGAAAACACCGGGGAGCTGTTTTTT. This sequence encodes CATSRAENTGELFF.